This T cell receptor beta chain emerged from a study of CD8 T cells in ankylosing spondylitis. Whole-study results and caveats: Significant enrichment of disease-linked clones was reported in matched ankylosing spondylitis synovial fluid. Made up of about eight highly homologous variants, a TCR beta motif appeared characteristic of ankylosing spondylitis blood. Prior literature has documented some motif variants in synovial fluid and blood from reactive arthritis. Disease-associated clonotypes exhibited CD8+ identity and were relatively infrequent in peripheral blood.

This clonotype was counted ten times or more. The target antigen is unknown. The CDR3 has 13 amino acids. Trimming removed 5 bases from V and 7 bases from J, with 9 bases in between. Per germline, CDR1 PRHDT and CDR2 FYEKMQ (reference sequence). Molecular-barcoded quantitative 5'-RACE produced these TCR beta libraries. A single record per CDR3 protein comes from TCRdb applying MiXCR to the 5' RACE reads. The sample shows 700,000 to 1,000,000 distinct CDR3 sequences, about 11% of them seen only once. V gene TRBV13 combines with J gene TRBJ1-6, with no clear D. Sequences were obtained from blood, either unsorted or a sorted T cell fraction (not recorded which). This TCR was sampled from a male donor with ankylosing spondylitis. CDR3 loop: CASSSQNNSPLHF. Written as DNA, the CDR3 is TGTGCCAGCAGCAGCCAGAACAATTCACCCCTCCACTTT. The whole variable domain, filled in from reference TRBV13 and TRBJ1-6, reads AAGVIQSPRHLIKEKRETATLKCYPIPRHDTVYWYQQGPGQDPQFLISFYEKMQSDKGSIPDRFSAQQFSDYHSELNMSSLELGDSALYFCASSSQNNSPLHFGNGTRLTVT.